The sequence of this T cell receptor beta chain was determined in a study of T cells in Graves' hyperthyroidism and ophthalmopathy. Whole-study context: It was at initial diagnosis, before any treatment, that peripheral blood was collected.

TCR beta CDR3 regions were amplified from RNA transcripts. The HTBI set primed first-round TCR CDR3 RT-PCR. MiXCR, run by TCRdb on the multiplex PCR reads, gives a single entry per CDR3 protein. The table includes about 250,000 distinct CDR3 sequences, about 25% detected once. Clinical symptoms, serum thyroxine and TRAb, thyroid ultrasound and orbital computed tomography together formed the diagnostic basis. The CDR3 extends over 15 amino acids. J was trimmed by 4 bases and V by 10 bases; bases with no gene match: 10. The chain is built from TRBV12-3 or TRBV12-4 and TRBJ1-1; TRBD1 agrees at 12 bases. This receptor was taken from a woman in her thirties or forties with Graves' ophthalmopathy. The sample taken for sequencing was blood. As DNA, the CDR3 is TGTGCCACAGGGACAGGGGGCTATCGGACCACTGAAGCTTTCTTT. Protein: CATGTGGYRTTEAFF.